A selection of T cell receptor beta chains follows, all from one sample in a study of technical replicates of blood from a few donors. Method: immunoSEQ multiplex PCR; TCRdb's copy keeps in-frame clones and lacks some. The sample yields approximately 60,000 clones, approximately 83% seen once. Sequencing was carried out using PBMCs. The receptors originated from a human donor in good health. Some clones in this sample may be carry-over from other donors' samples. The CDR3 runs from the conserved cysteine through the conserved F or W. Each record gives: J gene, V gene, D gene, clone size, CDR3 DNA, CDR3 protein. D genes are given only for firm matches. Not every row has a clone size; where given, it reads once, few, many or a size class.

TRBJ1-1 TRBV27 TRBD1 . TGTGCCAGCAGTTCCCATTCCGGGACAGGGCGCACTGAAGCTTTCTTT CASSSHSGTGRTEAFF
TRBJ2-7 TRBV19 TRBD1 . TGTGCCAGTGGACAGGGGCAAGTCCACGAGCAGTACTTC CASGQGQVHEQYF
TRBJ2-7 TRBV27 . . TGTGCCAGCAGTTTAGAACGGGGTCTTAGCAAGCAGTACTTC CASSLERGLSKQYF
TRBJ1-2 TRBV7-9 . . TGTGCCAGCAGCCCCACCGCGGGGGGAGCTAACTATGGCTACACCTTC CASSPTAGGANYGYTF
TRBJ1-3 TRBV6-1 TRBD1 . TGTGCCAGCAGTAGGGACAGTCCTGGAAACACCATATATTTT CASSRDSPGNTIYF
TRBJ1-4 TRBV5-4 . . TGTGCCAGCAGCTCCCCGGGTGGTGGTGAAAAACTGTTTTTT CASSSPGGGEKLFF
TRBJ2-6 TRBV12-5 . once TGTGCTAGTGGGTCCCCTTCTGGGGCCAACGTCCTGACTTTC CASGSPSGANVLTF
TRBJ1-6 TRBV25-1 . . TGTGCCAGCAGTGATGTTAAGTTTAGCTCACCCCTCCACTTT CASSDVKFSSPLHF
TRBJ1-3 TRBV6-6 . . TGTGCCAGCAGTTACGTGGCCTCCACCGAAGGAAACACCATATATTTT CASSYVASTEGNTIYF
TRBJ1-1 TRBV9 . . TGTGCCAGCAGCATACAGGACGGAGAAGCTTTCTTT CASSIQDGEAFF
TRBJ1-2 TRBV6-1 . . TGTGCCAGCGGGAAGGGTCGGGGTGAAGATGGCTACACCTTC CASGKGRGEDGYTF
TRBJ2-3 TRBV7-3 TRBD2 . TGTGCCAGCAGCTCTTCTAGCGGCCCTGGGACAGATACGCAGTATTTT CASSSSSGPGTDTQYF
TRBJ1-4 TRBV2 . . TGTGCCAGCAGTGATAGGTCGCCGGGAAAACTGTTTTTT CASSDRSPGKLFF
TRBJ2-2 TRBV7-7 TRBD1 . TGTGCCAGCAGCGCCCAGGGACAGGGGACCGGGGAGCTGTTTTTT CASSAQGQGTGELFF
TRBJ1-2 TRBV5-6 TRBD1 . TGTGCCAGCAGCTTGGTATGGGACAGGGGCGGGGGCTACACCTTC CASSLVWDRGGGYTF
TRBJ2-7 TRBV4-2 . . TGTGCCAGCAGCCAAGAGAAGAACCCAGGTCGGGAGCAGTACTTC CASSQEKNPGREQYF
TRBJ2-3 TRBV5-8 . . TGTGCCAGCAGCCCGATCGGGGGTAGCACAGATACGCAGTATTTT CASSPIGGSTDTQYF
TRBJ2-2 TRBV9 . . TGTGCCAGCAGCTTCGAGAAGGAGCTGTTTTTT CASSFEKELFF
TRBJ2-5 TRBV7-2 TRBD2 few TGTGCCAGCAGCTATAGGACTAGCGGGGGGGGTGAGACCCAGTACTTC CASSYRTSGGGETQYF
TRBJ1-6 TRBV30 TRBD1 . TGTGCCTGGAGTGGTGGGACAGGGGGCCCTTTTCTGTATTCACCCCTCCACTTT CAWSGGTGGPFLYSPLHF
TRBJ1-2 TRBV20-1 . . TGCAGTGCGAATCGCAGGGGAGGCTACACCTTC CSANRRGGYTF
TRBJ1-2 TRBV6-5 . . TGTGCCAGCAGTTTAAAGGGAGGTAGGGACAACTATGGCTACACCTTC CASSLKGGRDNYGYTF
TRBJ1-2 TRBV5-4 TRBD1 . TGTGCCAGCAGTAATACCGGACAGGGGGCAGCTAACTATGGCTACACCTTC CASSNTGQGAANYGYTF
TRBJ2-7 TRBV11-2 TRBD1 once TGTGCCAGCAGTGAACAGGTGGGGGACAGGGGGCGCGAGCAGTACTTC CASSEQVGDRGREQYF
TRBJ1-2 TRBV7-9 . few TGTGCCAGCAGCTTAGAATTCGGGTCCGGCTACACCTTC CASSLEFGSGYTF
TRBJ1-1 TRBV6-6 . . TGTGCCAGCAGTACCCCGGGACATACTGAAGCTTTCTTT CASSTPGHTEAFF
TRBJ1-5 TRBV27 TRBD1 . TGTGCCAGCAGTTTAGGACAGGGGAGCAATCAGCCCCAGCATTTT CASSLGQGSNQPQHF
TRBJ2-6 TRBV9 TRBD1 . TGTGCCAGCAGCGTTGGAACGGGACAGGCCCGTACTGGGGCCAACGTCCTGACTTTC CASSVGTGQARTGANVLTF
TRBJ1-2 TRBV6-5 TRBD1 . TGTGCCAGCAGGATAAAAGGGACAGGGAATGGCTACACCTTC CASRIKGTGNGYTF
TRBJ2-6 TRBV11-2 . . TGTGCCAGCAGCCGGCCAGGCGGACTCTCTGGGGCCAACGTCCTGACTTTC CASSRPGGLSGANVLTF
TRBJ1-5 TRBV7-9 . . TGTGCCAGCAGCTTAGAACCCAGACAGCCCCAGCATTTT CASSLEPRQPQHF
TRBJ1-2 TRBV7-3 . once TGTGCCAGCAGCGCCGGACAGTTGCAGCCCCACACCTTC CASSAGQLQPHTF
TRBJ2-5 TRBV11-3 TRBD2 . TGTGCCAGCAGCGGACTAGCGGGCAACCAAGAGACCCAGTACTTC CASSGLAGNQETQYF
TRBJ2-2 TRBV5-1 TRBD1 . TGCGCCAGCAGCGGCAGGGGGCTTGACGGGGAGCTGTTTTTT CASSGRGLDGELFF
TRBJ1-1 TRBV5-3 TRBD1 . TGTGCCAGAAGCCGGGACAGGGTCTCTGAAGCTTTCTTT CARSRDRVSEAFF
TRBJ1-1 TRBV6-1 . . TGTGCCAGCAGTGAAACGAGTGAAGCTTTCTTT CASSETSEAFF
TRBJ2-1 TRBV11-2 TRBD2 . TGTGCCAGCAGCCCCGGGGCGGGAGTTGAGCAGTTCTTC CASSPGAGVEQFF
TRBJ1-1 TRBV7-2 . . TGTGCCAGCAGCACCCAAAGGGGCCGGTGGACTGAAGCTTTCTTT CASSTQRGRWTEAFF
TRBJ1-1 TRBV30 . few TGTGCCTGGAGTGTAGTGGGAGGCACTGAAGCTTTCTTT CAWSVVGGTEAFF
TRBJ2-1 TRBV4-1 . once TGCGCCAGCAGCCAGCTAGACGCGCAGTTCTTC CASSQLDAQFF
TRBJ2-7 TRBV21-1 . . TGTGCCAGCACCAGACCAGGGTACGAGCAGTACTTC CASTRPGYEQYF
TRBJ1-1 TRBV25-1 . many TGTGCCAGCAGTGAAGGGCACGAGAACACTGAAGCTTTCTTT CASSEGHENTEAFF
TRBJ1-3 TRBV2 . few TGTGCCAGCAGACGATCCAGGGTTTCTGGAAACACCATATATTTT CASRRSRVSGNTIYF
TRBJ2-2 TRBV5-4 . . TGTGCCAGCAGCTACGATCGAGGGGGGAACACCGGGGAGCTGTTTTTT CASSYDRGGNTGELFF